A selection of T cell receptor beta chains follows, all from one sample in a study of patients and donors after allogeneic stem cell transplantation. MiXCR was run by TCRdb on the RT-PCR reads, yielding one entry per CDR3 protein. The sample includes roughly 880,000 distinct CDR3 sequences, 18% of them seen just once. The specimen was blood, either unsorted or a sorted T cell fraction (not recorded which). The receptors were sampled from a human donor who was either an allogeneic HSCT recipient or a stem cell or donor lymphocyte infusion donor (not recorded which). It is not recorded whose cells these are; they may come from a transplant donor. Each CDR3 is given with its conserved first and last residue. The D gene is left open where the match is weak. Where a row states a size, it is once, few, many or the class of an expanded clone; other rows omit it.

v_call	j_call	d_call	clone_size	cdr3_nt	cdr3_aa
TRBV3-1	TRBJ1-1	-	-	TGTGCCAGCAGCCCAGTTGCAGCGAACACTGAAGCTTTCTTT	CASSPVAANTEAFF
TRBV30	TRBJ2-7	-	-	TGTGCCTGGACCCCCGGGGAAAGATTCCGCGACGAGCAGTACTTC	CAWTPGERFRDEQYF
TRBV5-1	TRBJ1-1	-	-	TGCGCCAGCAGCACCTTTCGGGGGGGACTGAACACTGAAGCTTTCTTT	CASSTFRGGLNTEAFF
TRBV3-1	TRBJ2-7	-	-	TGTGCCAGCAGCCAAGAAAACAGGGTCGAGCAGTACTTC	CASSQENRVEQYF
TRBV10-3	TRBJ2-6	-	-	TGTGCCACATCCCTCCCAGGGGACGGGGCCAACGTCCTGACTTTC	CATSLPGDGANVLTF
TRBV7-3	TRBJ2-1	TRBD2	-	TGTGCCAGCAGTCCTCCGGGACTAGCGGCGTACAATGAGCAGTTCTTC	CASSPPGLAAYNEQFF
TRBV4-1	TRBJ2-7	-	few	TGCGCCAGCAGCCCGCACCAAGGCCGCTCCTACGAGCAGTACTTC	CASSPHQGRSYEQYF
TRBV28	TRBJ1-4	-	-	TGTGCCAGCAGTTCGCCGGACGGAAATAATGAAAAACTGTTTTTT	CASSSPDGNNEKLFF
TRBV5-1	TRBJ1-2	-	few	TGCGCCAGCACTATCCAGGACAGTGGGATAAGCGGCTACACCTTC	CASTIQDSGISGYTF
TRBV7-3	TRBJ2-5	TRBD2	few	TGTGCCAGCAGCTTAAACCACGGACTAGGAGAGACCCAGTACTTC	CASSLNHGLGETQYF